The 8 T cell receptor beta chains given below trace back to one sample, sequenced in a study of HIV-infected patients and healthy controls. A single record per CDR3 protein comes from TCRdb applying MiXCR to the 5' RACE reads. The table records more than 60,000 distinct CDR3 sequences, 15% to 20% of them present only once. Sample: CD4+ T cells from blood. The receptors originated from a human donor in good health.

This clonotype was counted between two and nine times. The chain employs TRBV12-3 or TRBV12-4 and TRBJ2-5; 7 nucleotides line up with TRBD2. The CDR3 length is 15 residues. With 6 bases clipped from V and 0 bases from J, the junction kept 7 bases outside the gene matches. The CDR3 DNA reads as TGTGCCAGCAGCCCACAACTAGCGAACCAAGAGACCCAGTACTTC. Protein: CASSPQLANQETQYF.

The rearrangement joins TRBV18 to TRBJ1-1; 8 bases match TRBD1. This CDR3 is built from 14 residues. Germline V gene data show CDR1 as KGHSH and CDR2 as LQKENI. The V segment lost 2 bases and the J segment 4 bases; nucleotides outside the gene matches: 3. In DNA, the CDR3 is TGTGCCAGCTCACCAAAACAGGGGGGCACTGAAGCTTTCTTT. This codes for CASSPKQGGTEAFF.

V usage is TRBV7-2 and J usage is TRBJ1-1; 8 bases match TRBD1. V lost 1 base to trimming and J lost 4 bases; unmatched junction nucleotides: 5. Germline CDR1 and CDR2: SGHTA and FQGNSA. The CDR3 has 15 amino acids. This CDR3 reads CASSLGDRWATEAFF. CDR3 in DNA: TGTGCCAGCAGCTTAGGGGACAGGTGGGCCACTGAAGCTTTCTTT.

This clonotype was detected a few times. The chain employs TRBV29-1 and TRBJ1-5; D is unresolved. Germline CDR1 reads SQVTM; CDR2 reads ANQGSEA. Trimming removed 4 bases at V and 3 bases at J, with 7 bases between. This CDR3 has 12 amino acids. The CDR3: CSVGTNNQPQHF. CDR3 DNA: TGCAGCGTTGGGACCAACAATCAGCCCCAGCATTTT.

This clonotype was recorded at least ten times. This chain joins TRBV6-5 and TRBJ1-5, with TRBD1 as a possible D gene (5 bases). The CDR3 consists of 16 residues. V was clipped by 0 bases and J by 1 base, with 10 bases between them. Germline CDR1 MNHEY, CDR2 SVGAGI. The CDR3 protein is CASSYSWGGSNQPQHF. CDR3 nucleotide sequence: TGTGCCAGCAGTTACTCCTGGGGGGGGAGCAATCAGCCCCAGCATTTT.

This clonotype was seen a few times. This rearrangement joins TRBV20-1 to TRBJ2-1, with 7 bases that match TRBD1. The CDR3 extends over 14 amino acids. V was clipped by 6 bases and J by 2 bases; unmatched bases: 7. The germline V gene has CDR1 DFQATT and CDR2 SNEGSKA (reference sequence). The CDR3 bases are TGCAGTGCCCAGACAGGGATCCCCTACAATGAGCAGTTCTTC. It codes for CSAQTGIPYNEQFF.

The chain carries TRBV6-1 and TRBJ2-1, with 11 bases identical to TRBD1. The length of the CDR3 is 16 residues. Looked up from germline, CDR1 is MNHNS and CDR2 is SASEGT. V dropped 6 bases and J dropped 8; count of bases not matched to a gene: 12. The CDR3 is CASRERTGGYRDEQFF. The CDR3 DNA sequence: TGTGCCAGCAGAGAAAGGACAGGGGGCTATAGGGATGAGCAGTTCTTC.

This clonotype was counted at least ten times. The CDR3 region has the DNA TGTGCCAGCAGCCCCCTTCGCGGCGCCGATACGCAGTATTTT. It yields the protein CASSPLRGADTQYF. This chain connects TRBV3-1 to TRBJ2-3, with D unresolved. This CDR3 spans 14 amino acids. Looked up from germline, CDR1 is LGHDT and CDR2 is YNNKEL (reference sequence). The V end was cut by 4 bases, the J end by 6 bases, with 14 bases between.